Each of the 24 T cell receptor beta chains below was sequenced from the same sample in a study of T cell changes during pregnancy in multiple sclerosis. Libraries were prepared by immunoSEQ multiplex PCR; TCRdb keeps only in-frame clonotypes and omits some of them. In the table there are around 40,000 clones, 89% of which are singletons. Sample: CD4+ T cells from peripheral blood mononuclear cells, taken in the first trimester of pregnancy. The receptor set was obtained from a female donor with multiple sclerosis, enrolled in a pregnancy study.

The gene calls are TRBV4-2 and TRBJ2-1, with D maybe TRBD2 (5 bases). The CDR3 is made up of 14 amino acids. The germline gives CDR1 LGHNA, CDR2 YNFKEQ. The V end was cut by 4 bases, the J end by 8 bases, with 15 bases between. The CDR3 bases are TGTGCCAGCAGCCGAGACCTAGCCCCCGATGAGCAGTTCTTC. It codes for CASSRDLAPDEQFF.

The chain combines TRBV11-2 with TRBJ2-7; weak D call: TRBD2 (6 bases). Per germline, CDR1 SGHAT and CDR2 FQNNGV. CDR3 size: 15 residues. The V gene lost 5 bases and the J gene lost 3 bases, with 17 bases spanning the gap. The CDR3 loop is CASSPLRDSLYEQYF. The CDR3 DNA is TGTGCCAGCAGCCCCCTCCGGGACTCCCTCTACGAGCAGTACTTC.

The rearrangement joins TRBV5-4 to TRBJ2-2; D unclear. Trimming stripped 4 bases from V and 3 bases from J, with 10 bases between. CDR3 length: 14 residues. CDR1 and CDR2 from the germline V gene are SGHNT and YYREEE (reference sequence). The CDR3 DNA reads as TGTGCCAGCAGCCCTGACTCATACACCGGGGAGCTGTTTTTT. It translates to CASSPDSYTGELFF. The full variable domain, its missing parts supplied by reference TRBV5-4 and TRBJ2-2, is ETGVTQSPTHLIKTRGQQVTLRCSSQSGHNTVSWYQQALGQGPQFIFQYYREEENGRGNFPPRFSGLQFPNYSSELNVNALELDDSALYLCASSPDSYTGELFFGEGSRLTVL.

This clone turned up a few times. The gene calls are TRBV7-9 and TRBJ2-2; the D gene is possibly TRBD2 (5 bases). The germline CDR1 and CDR2 sequences are SEHNR and FQNEAQ (reference sequence). The CDR3 is 16 residues long. V shed 4 bases and J shed 0 bases, with 12 bases lying between them. The CDR3 sequence is CASSSFWESNTGELFF. Here the CDR3 DNA reads TGTGCCAGCAGCTCGTTTTGGGAGTCGAACACCGGGGAGCTGTTTTTT.

The V gene is TRBV19, the J gene TRBJ1-2, with TRBD1 identical over 7 bases. V shed 7 bases, J shed 5 bases, and the junction held 10 bases outside the gene matches. The CDR3 runs 14 residues. Germline V gene lookup returns CDR1 LNHDA and CDR2 SQIVND (reference sequence). The CDR3, as DNA: TGTGCCAGTACCCATTTAGGGGGCAATTATGGCTACACCTTC. Translating gives CASTHLGGNYGYTF.

The CDR3 is CRSIRGTEAFF. The CDR3 bases are TGCAGATCAATCAGGGGCACTGAAGCTTTCTTT. The chain uses TRBV20-1 and TRBJ1-1; possibly TRBD1 for D (6 bases). Germline V lookup: CDR1 DFQATT, CDR2 SNEGSKA (reference sequence). The CDR3 spans 11 residues.

The chain has TRBV7-3 and TRBJ2-1; the D gene is possibly TRBD1 (6 bases). Looked up from germline, CDR1 is SGHTA and CDR2 is FQGTGA. The CDR3 runs 14 residues. V was trimmed by 3 bases and J by 5 bases, leaving 11 bases between them. This CDR3 is CASSLQGPDNEQFF. In nucleotides, the CDR3 is TGTGCCAGCAGCTTGCAGGGGCCAGACAATGAGCAGTTCTTC.

In this sample, this clone turned up once. The rearrangement links TRBV30 to TRBJ2-7; 7 bases align to TRBD1. V dropped 5 bases and J dropped 2; count of bases not matched to a gene: 3. The CDR3 runs 12 residues. The V gene's germline CDR1 is GTSNPN and CDR2 SVGIG (reference sequence). The CDR3 DNA follows: TGTGCCTGGGGGGACAGAACCTACGAGCAGTACTTC. Translation: CAWGDRTYEQYF.

The chain has TRBV5-6 and TRBJ2-5, with D possibly TRBD2 on 7 matching bases. The CDR3 is made up of 14 amino acids. V gave up 1 base and J gave up 4 bases, with 11 bases separating them. Germline lookup yields CDR1 SGHDT and CDR2 YYEEEE. The DNA for the CDR3 is TGTGCCAGCAGCTTGAAAGGGGGGGGAGAGACCCAGTACTTC. This translates into CASSLKGGGETQYF.

The count of this clone is one. J is TRBJ2-5 and V is TRBV19, with 14 bases identical to TRBD2. V trimming: 3 bases; J trimming: 4 bases; junction bases outside the gene matches: 1. The CDR3 loop spans 15 amino acids. CDR1 and CDR2 from the germline V gene are LNHDA and SQIVND (reference sequence). The CDR3 protein is CASSIGTSGRETQYF. CDR3 nucleotide sequence: TGTGCCAGTAGTATCGGGACTAGCGGGAGAGAGACCCAGTACTTC.

The J gene is TRBJ2-1, the V gene TRBV6-5, with 12 bases matching TRBD2. The CDR3 spans 12 residues. Germline CDR1 and CDR2: MNHEY and SVGAGI. Trimming removed 5 bases from V and 16 bases from J; junction bases left unmatched: 6. The CDR3 loop reads CASSRTSGRLFF. The CDR3 DNA reads as TGTGCCAGCAGTCGCACTAGCGGGAGGCTCTTCTTC.

This clone was seen a handful of times. Written as DNA, the CDR3 is TGTGCCAGCAGGCCGCGGACAGCCTTGAACACTGAAGCTTTCTTT. As protein: CASRPRTALNTEAFF. V gene TRBV14 combines with J gene TRBJ1-1, with a possible D match to TRBD1 (6 bases). Looked up from germline, CDR1 is SGHDN and CDR2 is FVKESK. Trimming took off 6 bases at V and 0 bases at J, with 14 bases between the two ends. This CDR3 comprises 15 residues.

In nucleotides, the CDR3 is TGTGCCTGGAGTTCTCGCCTTACAGGGGGAGTAAAGACAAATGAAAAACTGTTTTTT. Translated: CAWSSRLTGGVKTNEKLFF. J is TRBJ1-4 and V is TRBV30, with 8 nucleotides matching TRBD1. The CDR3 is made up of 19 amino acids. CDR1 is GTSNPN and CDR2 is SVGIG in the germline V gene (reference sequence). Trimming at V came to 2 bases and at J to 5 bases, leaving 19 bases not matched to a gene.

The chain links TRBV7-3 to TRBJ2-2, with 10 bases that match TRBD2. This CDR3 is built from 14 residues. CDR1 and CDR2 (germline): SGHTA, FQGTGA. With 6 bases clipped from V and 6 bases from J, the junction kept 4 bases outside the gene matches. The CDR3 spells CASSPGLAAGELFF. Here the CDR3 DNA reads TGTGCCAGCAGTCCCGGACTAGCGGCCGGGGAGCTGTTTTTT. Supplemented by reference TRBV7-3 and TRBJ2-2, the full variable domain reads GAGVSQTPSNKVTEKGKYVELRCDPISGHTALYWYRQSLGQGPEFLIYFQGTGAADDSGLPNDRFFAVRPEGSVSTLKIQRTERGDSAVYLCASSPGLAAGELFFGEGSRLTVL.

The chain has TRBV28 and TRBJ1-6; D unresolved. CDR3 length equals 15 residues. Trimming left V 8 bases short and J 7 bases short, with 18 bases between. CDR1 is MDHEN, CDR2 SYDVKM, per germline. The CDR3 sequence: CASHPAGRKNSPLHF. In DNA form, the CDR3 reads TGTGCCAGCCACCCTGCGGGCAGAAAGAATTCACCCCTCCACTTT.

The chain is built from TRBV25-1 and TRBJ2-3, with D possibly TRBD1 on 6 matching bases. Germline V lookup: CDR1 MGHDK, CDR2 SYGVNS. This CDR3 contains 17 residues. V lost 7 bases, J lost 3 bases, and 23 bases lay in between. The CDR3 DNA sequence: TGTGCCAGCACCATAAGCAACACAGGGTTTGTTACAGATACGCAGTATTTT. Encoded protein: CASTISNTGFVTDTQYF. Combining the CDR3 with reference TRBV25-1 and TRBJ2-3 gives the whole variable domain EADIYQTPRYLVIGTGKKITLECSQTMGHDKMYWYQQDPGMELHLIHYSYGVNSTEKGDLSSESTVSRIRTEHFPLTLESARPSHTSQYLCASTISNTGFVTDTQYFGPGTRLTVL.

The chain joins TRBV28 to TRBJ1-2; TRBD1 aligns across 8 bases. This CDR3 has 16 amino acids. J was trimmed by 2 bases and V by 3 bases; bases with no gene match: 8. CDR1 and CDR2 from the germline V gene are MDHEN and SYDVKM. The DNA of the CDR3 is TGTGCCAGCAGTTTGGGCAGGGGGCGGAAGAACTATGGCTACACCTTC. This codes for CASSLGRGRKNYGYTF.

The chain has TRBV10-3 and TRBJ2-1, with a possible D match to TRBD2 (6 bases). Germline assignment: CDR1 ENHRY and CDR2 SYGVKD. The CDR3 totals 16 residues. Trimming took 4 bases from V and 9 from J, leaving 22 bases between them. CDR3 DNA sequence: TGTGCCATCAGTGGTCGGGAGATAAGTACTGGGAGTGAGCAGTTCTTC. Translation: CAISGREISTGSEQFF.

The rearrangement links TRBV2 to TRBJ2-1; TRBD2 agrees at 7 bases. Germline CDR1 SNHLY, CDR2 FYNNEI. CDR3 length equals 13 residues. The trim removed 10 bases at V and 6 bases at J, leaving 9 bases unmatched. This chain's CDR3 is CAIGGTLLNEQFF. CDR3 nucleotides: TGTGCCATCGGGGGGACTCTACTCAATGAGCAGTTCTTC.

This clone has more than one count but fewer than ten. V usage is TRBV4-2 and J usage is TRBJ2-2; 9 bases fit TRBD2. With 1 base clipped from V and 6 bases from J, the junction kept 6 bases outside the gene matches. This CDR3 has 16 residues. Germline CDR1 and CDR2: LGHNA and YNFKEQ. In DNA form, the CDR3 reads TGTGCCAGCAGCCAAGCTAGCGGGGTGGGGGCCGGGGAGCTGTTTTTT. It specifies CASSQASGVGAGELFF.

This chain joins TRBV6-1 and TRBJ2-7; no firm D call. V was trimmed by 7 bases and J by 3 bases, leaving 4 bases between them. CDR1 is MNHNS and CDR2 is SASEGT in the germline V gene. The CDR3 is 10 residues long. CDR3 in amino acids: CASTYYEQYF. CDR3 DNA: TGTGCCAGCACCTACTACGAGCAGTACTTC.

The chain has TRBV19 and TRBJ2-5; D is uncertain. Trimming cost V 3 bases and J 3 bases, with 8 bases left between them. CDR1 LNHDA and CDR2 SQIVND come from the germline V gene (reference sequence). The CDR3 consists of 13 residues. The CDR3 sequence is CASSIWQEETQYF. Written as DNA, the CDR3 is TGTGCCAGTAGTATTTGGCAGGAAGAGACCCAGTACTTC.

The gene calls are TRBV5-4 and TRBJ2-3, with 12 bases matching TRBD2. Germline V gene data show CDR1 as SGHNT and CDR2 as YYREEE (reference sequence). J was trimmed by 2 bases and V by 0 bases; bases with no gene match: 7. The CDR3 runs 18 residues. In nucleotides, the CDR3 is TGTGCCAGCAGCTTGGGGGGGCGACTAGCGGGAGCCACAGATACGCAGTATTTT. Amino acid sequence: CASSLGGRLAGATDTQYF. Based on the CDR3 plus reference TRBV5-4 and TRBJ2-3, the full variable domain is ETGVTQSPTHLIKTRGQQVTLRCSSQSGHNTVSWYQQALGQGPQFIFQYYREEENGRGNFPPRFSGLQFPNYSSELNVNALELDDSALYLCASSLGGRLAGATDTQYFGPGTRLTVL.

The chain links TRBV7-9 to TRBJ1-5; 10 bases map to TRBD1. Trimming at V came to 1 base and at J to 3 bases, leaving 6 bases not matched to a gene. Germline V gives CDR1 SEHNR, CDR2 FQNEAQ (reference sequence). The CDR3 runs to 17 residues. CDR3: CASSLGWGQGPNQPQHF. DNA for the CDR3: TGTGCCAGCAGCTTAGGGTGGGGACAGGGGCCCAATCAGCCCCAGCATTTT.